In its sample, the clone carrying this TCR beta chain was seen many times. Its antigen is not known. This sample was included in a study of regulatory T cells in long-lasting Graves disease. General study findings and limits: Reduced TCR diversity was observed in persistent Graves' patients versus newly diagnosed patients. Segments TRBV28, TRBJ1-2 and TRBJ2-5 showed preferential usage in persistent disease.

Time point meaning: newly diagnosed GD, antithyroid drugs for less than 3 months. From PBMCs, RNA was extracted and then used to make the TCR library. Those enrolled as patients came out of an endocrinology department in Xi'an, China. V was pared by 4 bases and J by 4 bases, with 7 bases of the junction left unmatched. Germline V lookup: CDR1 SNHLY, CDR2 FYNNEI. The CDR3 spans 16 residues. iRepertoire HTBI primers and Arm-PCR of CDR3 regions built TCR beta libraries. TCRdb recomputed calls from the multiplex PCR reads with MiXCR, one row per CDR3 protein. Of about 420,000 distinct CDR3 sequences in the sample, 16% are singletons; the top ten hold about a quarter. The data were also submitted as part of a second study, on T cells in Graves' hyperthyroidism and ophthalmopathy. As that report states: The diagnoses drew upon clinical symptoms, serum thyroxine and TRAb, thyroid ultrasound and orbital computed tomography.

This TCR was recovered from a woman aged 18-29 years with Graves disease. The sequencing here drew on peripheral blood mononuclear cells (PBMCs), taken at new diagnosis, from a patient treated with antithyroid drugs. The gene calls are TRBV2 and TRBJ2-2, with TRBD2 matching over 9 bases. CDR3 coding DNA: TGTGCCAGCAGTGCTACGCTAGCGGGAACCACCGGGGAGCTGTTTTTT. It specifies CASSATLAGTTGELFF. Using reference TRBV2 and TRBJ2-2 for the parts outside the CDR3, the full variable domain is EPEVTQTPSHQVTQMGQEVILRCVPISNHLYFYWYRQILGQKVEFLVSFYNNEISEKSEIFDDQFSVERPDGSNFTLKIRSTKLEDSAMYFCASSATLAGTTGELFFGEGSRLTVL.